Reported below is one TCR beta chain. What it recognizes is unknown. The source of the sample is a study of vaccination and CD4 T cells after COVID-19. Overall study results and limits: Spike mono-reactivity was shown by 304 of 307 vaccine-specific clones in convalescent patients.

Sequencing of the DNA from cultured CD4+ T cells was carried out with the Oncomine TCR Beta short-read assay. TCRdb redid the calling of the PCR reads with MiXCR, one entry per CDR3 protein. The sample lists approximately 14,000 distinct CDR3 sequences, 53% occurring once. Treatment meaning: roughly 10-day PBMC culture with coronavirus spike peptide pools or control peptides (ViraFEST assay). V lost 2 bases, J lost 8 bases, and 7 bases lay in between. The CDR3 has 13 residues. CDR1 SNHLY and CDR2 FYNNEI come from the germline V gene. Specimen: CD4+ T cells from blood, cultured in vitro. This chain joins TRBV2 and TRBJ1-6, with D possibly being TRBD1 (5 bases). The origin of this receptor is a human donor who had recovered from COVID-19. The CDR3 reads CASSELGDSPLHF. The CDR3 nucleotides are TGTGCCAGCAGTGAATTAGGGGATTCACCCCTCCACTTT.